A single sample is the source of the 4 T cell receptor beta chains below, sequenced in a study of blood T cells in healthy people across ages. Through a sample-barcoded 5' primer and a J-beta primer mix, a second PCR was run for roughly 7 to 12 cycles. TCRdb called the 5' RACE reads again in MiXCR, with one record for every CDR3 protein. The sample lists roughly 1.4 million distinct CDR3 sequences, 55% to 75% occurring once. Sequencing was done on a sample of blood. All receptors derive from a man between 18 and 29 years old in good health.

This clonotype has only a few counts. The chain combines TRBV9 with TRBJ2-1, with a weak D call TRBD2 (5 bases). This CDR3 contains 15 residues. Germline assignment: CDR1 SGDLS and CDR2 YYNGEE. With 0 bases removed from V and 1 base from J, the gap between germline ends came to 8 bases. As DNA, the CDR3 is TGTGCCAGCAGCGTAGACAGCGGTTCCTACAATGAGCAGTTCTTC. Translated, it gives CASSVDSGSYNEQFF.

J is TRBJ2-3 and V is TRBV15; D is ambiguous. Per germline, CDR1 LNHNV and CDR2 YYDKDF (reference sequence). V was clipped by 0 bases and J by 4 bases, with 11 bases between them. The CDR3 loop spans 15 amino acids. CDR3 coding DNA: TGTGCCACCAGCAGAGATAGCAGCTCCGCAGATACGCAGTATTTT. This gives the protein CATSRDSSSADTQYF.

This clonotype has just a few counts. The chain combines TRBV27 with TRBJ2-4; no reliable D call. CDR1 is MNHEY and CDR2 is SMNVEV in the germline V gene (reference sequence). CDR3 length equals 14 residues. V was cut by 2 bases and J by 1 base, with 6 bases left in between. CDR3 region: CASSLRTAKNIQYF. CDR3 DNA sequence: TGTGCCAGCAGTTTACGGACGGCCAAAAACATTCAGTACTTC.

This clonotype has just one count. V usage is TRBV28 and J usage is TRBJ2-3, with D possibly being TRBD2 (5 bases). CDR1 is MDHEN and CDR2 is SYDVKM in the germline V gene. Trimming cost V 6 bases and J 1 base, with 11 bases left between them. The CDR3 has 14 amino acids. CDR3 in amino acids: CASRFLGGTDTQYF. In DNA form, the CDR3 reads TGTGCCAGCAGATTTTTGGGAGGCACAGATACGCAGTATTTT.